This note documents a single T cell receptor beta chain sequence. Its antigen remains unknown. The sample originates from a study of T cell responses to AZD1222 COVID-19 vaccine. Study-level points and caveats: After two AZD1222 doses, spike-specific TCR breadth and depth rose versus day 0.

Germline lookup yields CDR1 MNHNY and CDR2 SVGAGI (reference sequence). Trimming at V came to 10 bases and at J to 4 bases, leaving 6 bases not matched to a gene. The CDR3 runs to 13 residues. Method: immunoSEQ multiplex PCR; TCRdb's copy keeps in-frame clones and lacks some. Of roughly 99,000 clones listed, roughly 90% are singletons. The source material was peripheral blood, sampled 28 days after the second AZD1222 dose. The TCR sequence derives from an adult who received the AZD1222 COVID-19 vaccine. V and J are TRBV6-6 and TRBJ1-3; 8 bases are a match to TRBD1. Here the CDR3 reads CAIQGAAGNTIYF. The CDR3 region has the DNA TGTGCCATCCAGGGGGCAGCGGGAAACACCATATATTTT.